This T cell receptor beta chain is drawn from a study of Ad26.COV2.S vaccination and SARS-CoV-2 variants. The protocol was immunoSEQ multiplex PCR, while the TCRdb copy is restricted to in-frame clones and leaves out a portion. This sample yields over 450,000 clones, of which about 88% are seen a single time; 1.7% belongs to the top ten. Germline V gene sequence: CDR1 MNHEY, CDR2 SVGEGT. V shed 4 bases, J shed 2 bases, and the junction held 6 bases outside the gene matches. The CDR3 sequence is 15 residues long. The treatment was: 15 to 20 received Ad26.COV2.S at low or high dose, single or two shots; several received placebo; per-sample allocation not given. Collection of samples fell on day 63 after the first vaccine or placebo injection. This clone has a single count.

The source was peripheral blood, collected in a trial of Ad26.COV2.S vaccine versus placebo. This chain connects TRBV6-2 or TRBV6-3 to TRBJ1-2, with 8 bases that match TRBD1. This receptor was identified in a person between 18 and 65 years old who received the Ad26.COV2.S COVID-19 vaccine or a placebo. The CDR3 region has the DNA TGTGCCAGCAGTTCTGCCAGGGGGCGAAACTATGGCTACACCTTC. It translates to CASSSARGRNYGYTF.